This entry features one TCR beta chain sequence. TCRbeta libraries were built with three rounds of nested PCR, modified from ARM-PCR. TCRdb re-called the multiplex PCR reads through MiXCR, storing one row per CDR3 protein. This table holds around 70,000 distinct CDR3 sequences, roughly 72% found once. This entry belongs to a study of tumor and adjacent non-tumor tissue in lung cancer. For the study at large: Samples averaged about 3.8 million productive TCRbeta reads each.

The template was RNA from unsorted bulk tissue. The CDR3 extends over 15 amino acids. V shed 2 bases, J shed 6 bases, and the junction held 10 bases outside the gene matches. CDR1 and CDR2 (germline): SEHNR, FQNEAQ (reference sequence). The sequenced sample was lung tumor tissue. The J gene is TRBJ2-7, the V gene TRBV7-9; 7 positions agree with TRBD2. This receptor was obtained from a man between 60 and 75 years old with non-small cell lung cancer. The CDR3 DNA reads as TGTGCCAGCAGCTTAAGTCTAGCGGATGGCGGCGAGCAGTACTTC. Translation gives CASSLSLADGGEQYF. Together with reference TRBV7-9 and TRBJ2-7, the CDR3 gives the full variable domain: DTGVSQNPRHKITKRGQNVTFRCDPISEHNRLYWYRQTLGQGPEFLTYFQNEAQLEKSRLLSDRFSAERPKGSFSTLEIQRTEQGDSAMYLCASSLSLADGGEQYFGPGTRLTVT.